Described below is a single T cell receptor beta chain sequence and its context. Its antigen is not known. Sequencing was performed with immunoSEQ multiplex PCR; in TCRdb, only in-frame clones are kept and a portion is missing. The sample shows some 19,000 clones, roughly 86% of them seen only once. This record comes from a study of chemoradiotherapy in HPV16-positive cancers. Study-level points and caveats: For HPV16-positive patients, expanding HPV-responsive T cells associated with longer recurrence-free survival. Functional assays defining HPV-specific T cells used only a couple of HPV16-positive patients. Non-HPV-specific T cells did not expand in tumors during treatment, whereas candidate HPV-specific clones and E7-related motifs did.

The origin of this receptor is a human donor with HPV-associated anogenital cancer. The material was blood, obtained from a patient who underwent chemoradiotherapy.

The CDR3 coding sequence is TGTGCCAGCAGTGACAGCTCGAACACTGAAGCTTTCTTT. Translation: CASSDSSNTEAFF. The chain employs TRBV6-1 and TRBJ1-1; D remains unclear. The CDR3 consists of 13 residues. Germline CDR1 reads MNHNS; CDR2 reads SASEGT. Trimming shortened V by 3 bases and J by 1 base, and 6 bases separated the two germline ends.